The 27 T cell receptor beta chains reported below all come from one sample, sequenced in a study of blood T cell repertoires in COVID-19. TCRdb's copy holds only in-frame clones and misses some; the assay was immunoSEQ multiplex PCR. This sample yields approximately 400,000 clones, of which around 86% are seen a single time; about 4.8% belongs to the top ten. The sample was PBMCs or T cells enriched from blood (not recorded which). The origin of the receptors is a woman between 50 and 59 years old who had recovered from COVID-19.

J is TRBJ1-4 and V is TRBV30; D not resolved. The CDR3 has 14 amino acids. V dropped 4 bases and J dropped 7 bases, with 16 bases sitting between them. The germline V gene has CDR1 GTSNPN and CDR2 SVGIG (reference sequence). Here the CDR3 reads CAWTRPRRGEKLFF. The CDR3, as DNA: TGTGCCTGGACCCGCCCGCGACGAGGTGAAAAACTGTTTTTT.

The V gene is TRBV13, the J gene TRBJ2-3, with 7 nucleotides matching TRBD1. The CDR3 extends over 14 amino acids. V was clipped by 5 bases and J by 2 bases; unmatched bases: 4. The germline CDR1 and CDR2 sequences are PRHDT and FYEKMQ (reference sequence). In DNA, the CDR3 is TGTGCCAGCAGCACCGGGACAGTCACAGATACGCAGTATTTT. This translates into CASSTGTVTDTQYF. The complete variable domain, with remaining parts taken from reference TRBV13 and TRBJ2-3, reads AAGVIQSPRHLIKEKRETATLKCYPIPRHDTVYWYQQGPGQDPQFLISFYEKMQSDKGSIPDRFSAQQFSDYHSELNMSSLELGDSALYFCASSTGTVTDTQYFGPGTRLTVL.

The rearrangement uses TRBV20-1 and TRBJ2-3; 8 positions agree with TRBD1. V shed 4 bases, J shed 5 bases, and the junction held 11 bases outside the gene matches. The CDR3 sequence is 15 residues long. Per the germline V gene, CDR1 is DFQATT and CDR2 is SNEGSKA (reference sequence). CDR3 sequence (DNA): TGCAGTGCTAATGATCCAGGGGGCCCGATAGATACGCAGTATTTT. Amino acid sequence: CSANDPGGPIDTQYF.

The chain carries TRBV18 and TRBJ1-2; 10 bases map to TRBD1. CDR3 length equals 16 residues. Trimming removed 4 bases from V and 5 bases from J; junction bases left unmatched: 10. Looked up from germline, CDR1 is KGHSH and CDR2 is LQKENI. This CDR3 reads CASSLTSGQGFYGYTF. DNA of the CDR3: TGTGCCAGCTCACTTACCTCGGGACAGGGGTTTTATGGCTACACCTTC.

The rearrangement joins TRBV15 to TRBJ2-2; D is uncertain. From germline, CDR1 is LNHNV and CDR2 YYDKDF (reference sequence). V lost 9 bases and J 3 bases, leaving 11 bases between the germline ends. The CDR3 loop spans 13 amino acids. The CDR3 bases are TGTGCCACGCAGGAATTTGACACCGGGGAGCTGTTTTTT. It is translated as CATQEFDTGELFF.

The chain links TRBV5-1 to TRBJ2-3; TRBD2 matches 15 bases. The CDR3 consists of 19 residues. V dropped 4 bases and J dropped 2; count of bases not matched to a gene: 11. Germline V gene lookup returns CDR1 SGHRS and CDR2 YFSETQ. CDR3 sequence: CASSPGLAGGTSFTDTQYF. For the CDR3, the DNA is TGCGCCAGCAGCCCGGGACTAGCGGGAGGCACTTCATTCACAGATACGCAGTATTTT.

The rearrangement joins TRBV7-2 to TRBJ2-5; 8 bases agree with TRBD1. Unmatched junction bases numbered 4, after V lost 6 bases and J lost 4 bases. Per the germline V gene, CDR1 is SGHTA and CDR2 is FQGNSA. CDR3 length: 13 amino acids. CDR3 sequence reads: CASRLTGGETQYF. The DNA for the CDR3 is TGTGCCAGCAGGCTCACAGGGGGAGAGACCCAGTACTTC.

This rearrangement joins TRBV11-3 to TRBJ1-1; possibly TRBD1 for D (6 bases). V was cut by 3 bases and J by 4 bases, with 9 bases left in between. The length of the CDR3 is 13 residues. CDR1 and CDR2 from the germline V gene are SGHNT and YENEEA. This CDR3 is CASSFIRGTEAFF. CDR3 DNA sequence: TGTGCCAGCAGCTTCATCAGGGGCACTGAAGCTTTCTTT.

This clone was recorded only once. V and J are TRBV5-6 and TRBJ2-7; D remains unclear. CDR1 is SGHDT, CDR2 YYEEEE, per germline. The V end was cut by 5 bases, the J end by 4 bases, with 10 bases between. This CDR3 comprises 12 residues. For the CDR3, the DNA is TGTGCCAGCAGTGAAACAGATTACGAGCAGTACTTC. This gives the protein CASSETDYEQYF. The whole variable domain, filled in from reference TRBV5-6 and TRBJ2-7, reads DAGVTQSPTHLIKTRGQQVTLRCSPKSGHDTVSWYQQALGQGPQFIFQYYEEEERQRGNFPDRFSGHQFPNYSSELNVNALLLGDSALYLCASSETDYEQYFGPGTRLTVT.

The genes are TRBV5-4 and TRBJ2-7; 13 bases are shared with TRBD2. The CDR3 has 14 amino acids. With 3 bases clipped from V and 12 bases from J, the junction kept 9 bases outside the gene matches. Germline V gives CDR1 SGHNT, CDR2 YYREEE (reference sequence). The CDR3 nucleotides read TGTGCCAGCAGCTCGGGGACTAGCGGGGCCCCCGGGTACTTC. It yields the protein CASSSGTSGAPGYF.

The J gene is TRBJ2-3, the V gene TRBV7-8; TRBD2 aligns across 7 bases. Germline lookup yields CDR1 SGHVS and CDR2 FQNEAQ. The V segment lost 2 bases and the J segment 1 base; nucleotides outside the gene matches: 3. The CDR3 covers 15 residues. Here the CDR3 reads CASSLPAGGTDTQYF. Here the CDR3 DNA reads TGTGCCAGCAGCTTACCTGCGGGAGGCACAGATACGCAGTATTTT.

The CDR3 is CASSPGLGFYEQFF. Here the CDR3 DNA reads TGTGCCAGCTCACCGGGACTAGGGTTCTATGAGCAGTTCTTC. The gene calls are TRBV18 and TRBJ2-1, with 8 bases fitting TRBD2. The V gene's germline CDR1 is KGHSH and CDR2 LQKENI. The CDR3 extends over 14 amino acids. J gave up 8 bases and V 3 bases, and 6 bases lay outside the gene matches.

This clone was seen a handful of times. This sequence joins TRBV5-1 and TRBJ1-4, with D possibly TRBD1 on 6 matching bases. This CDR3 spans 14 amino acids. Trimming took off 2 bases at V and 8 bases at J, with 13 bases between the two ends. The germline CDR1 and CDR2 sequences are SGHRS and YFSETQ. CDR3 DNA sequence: TGCGCCAGCAGCTTAGGTGGACAGAGGGAAAAACTGTTTTTT. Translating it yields CASSLGGQREKLFF.

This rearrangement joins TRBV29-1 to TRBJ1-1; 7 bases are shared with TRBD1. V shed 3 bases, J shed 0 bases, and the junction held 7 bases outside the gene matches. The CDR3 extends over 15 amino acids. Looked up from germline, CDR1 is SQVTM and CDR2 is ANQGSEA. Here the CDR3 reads CSVDVRGLMNTEAFF. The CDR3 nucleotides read TGCAGCGTTGATGTTAGGGGGCTCATGAACACTGAAGCTTTCTTT.

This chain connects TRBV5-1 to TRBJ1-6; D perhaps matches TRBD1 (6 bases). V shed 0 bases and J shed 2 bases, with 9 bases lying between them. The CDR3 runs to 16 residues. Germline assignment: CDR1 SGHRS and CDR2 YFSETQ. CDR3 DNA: TGCGCCAGCAGCTTGGGAGGGGGAGCCTATAATTCACCCCTCCACTTT. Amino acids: CASSLGGGAYNSPLHF.

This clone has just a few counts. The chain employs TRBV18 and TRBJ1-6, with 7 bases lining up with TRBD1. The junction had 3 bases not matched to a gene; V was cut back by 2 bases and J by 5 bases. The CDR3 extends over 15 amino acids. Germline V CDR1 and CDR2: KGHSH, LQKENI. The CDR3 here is CASSPLGQDNSPLHF. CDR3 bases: TGTGCCAGCTCACCATTAGGACAGGATAATTCACCCCTCCACTTT.

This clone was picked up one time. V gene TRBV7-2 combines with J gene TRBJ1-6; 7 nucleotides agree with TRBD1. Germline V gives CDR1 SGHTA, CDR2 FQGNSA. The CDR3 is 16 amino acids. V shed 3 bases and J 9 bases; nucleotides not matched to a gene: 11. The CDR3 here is CASSLNSGGLGSPLHF. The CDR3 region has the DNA TGTGCCAGCAGCTTGAACTCAGGGGGACTCGGTTCACCCCTCCACTTT.

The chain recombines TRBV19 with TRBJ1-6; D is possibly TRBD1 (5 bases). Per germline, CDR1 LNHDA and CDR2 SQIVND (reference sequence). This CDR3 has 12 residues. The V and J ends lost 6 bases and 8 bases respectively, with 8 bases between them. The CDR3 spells CASRPGDSPLHF. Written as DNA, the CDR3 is TGTGCCAGTAGGCCGGGGGATTCACCCCTCCACTTT.

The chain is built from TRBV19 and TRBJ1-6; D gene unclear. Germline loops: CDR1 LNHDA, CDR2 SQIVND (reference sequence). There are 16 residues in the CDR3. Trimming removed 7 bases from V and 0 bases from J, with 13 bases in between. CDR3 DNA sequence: TGTGCCAGTACGACATCGGAGGGCTCCTATAATTCACCCCTCCACTTT. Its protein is CASTTSEGSYNSPLHF.

The CDR3 DNA reads TGTGCCAGCAGGGGAGGGTACAACACCGGGGAGCTGTTTTTT. It codes for CASRGGYNTGELFF. The rearrangement joins TRBV7-9 to TRBJ2-2; TRBD2 agrees at 7 bases. Looked up from germline, CDR1 is SEHNR and CDR2 is FQNEAQ (reference sequence). V gave up 6 bases and J gave up 2 bases; unmatched junction bases: 3. This CDR3 comprises 14 residues. Variable domain in full (rest from reference TRBV7-9 and TRBJ2-2): DTGVSQNPRHKITKRGQNVTFRCDPISEHNRLYWYRQTLGQGPEFLTYFQNEAQLEKSRLLSDRFSAERPKGSFSTLEIQRTEQGDSAMYLCASRGGYNTGELFFGEGSRLTVL.

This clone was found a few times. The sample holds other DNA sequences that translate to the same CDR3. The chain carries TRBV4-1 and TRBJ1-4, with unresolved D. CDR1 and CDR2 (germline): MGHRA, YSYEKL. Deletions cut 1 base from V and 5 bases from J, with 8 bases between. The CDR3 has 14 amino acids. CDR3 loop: CASSQASENEKLFF. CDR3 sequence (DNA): TGCGCCAGCAGCCAAGCGTCGGAGAATGAAAAACTGTTTTTT.

In nucleotides, the CDR3 is TGTGCCAGCAGCATGACTAGCGGGCCTTACAATGAGCAGTTCTTC. It yields the protein CASSMTSGPYNEQFF. This chain joins TRBV7-2 and TRBJ2-1, with TRBD2 matching 10 bases. The CDR3 loop spans 15 amino acids. Germline CDR1 SGHTA, CDR2 FQGNSA. V shed 5 bases, J shed 4 bases, and the junction held 5 bases outside the gene matches.

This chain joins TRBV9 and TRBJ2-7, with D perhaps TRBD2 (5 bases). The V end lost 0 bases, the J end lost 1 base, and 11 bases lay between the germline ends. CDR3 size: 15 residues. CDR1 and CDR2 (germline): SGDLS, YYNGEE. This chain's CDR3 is CASSVASSGSYEQYF. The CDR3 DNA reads TGTGCCAGCAGCGTAGCTTCCAGCGGATCCTACGAGCAGTACTTC.

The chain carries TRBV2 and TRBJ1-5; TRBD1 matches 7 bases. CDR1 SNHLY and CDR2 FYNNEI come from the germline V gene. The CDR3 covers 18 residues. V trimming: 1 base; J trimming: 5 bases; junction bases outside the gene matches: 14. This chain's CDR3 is CASSEVFFSGTDHQPQHF. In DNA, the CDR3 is TGTGCCAGCAGTGAAGTATTCTTTTCAGGGACAGACCATCAGCCCCAGCATTTT.

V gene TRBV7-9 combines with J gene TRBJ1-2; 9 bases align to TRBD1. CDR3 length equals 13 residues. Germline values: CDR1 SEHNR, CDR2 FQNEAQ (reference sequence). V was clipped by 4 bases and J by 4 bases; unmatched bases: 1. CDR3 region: CASSWGQGYGYTF. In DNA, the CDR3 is TGTGCCAGCAGCTGGGGACAGGGCTATGGCTACACCTTC.

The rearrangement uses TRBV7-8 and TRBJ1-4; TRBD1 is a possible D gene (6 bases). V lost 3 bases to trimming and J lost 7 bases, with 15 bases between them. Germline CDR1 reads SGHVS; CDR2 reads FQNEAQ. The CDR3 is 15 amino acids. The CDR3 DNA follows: TGTGCCAGCAGCTTGGGGGGGCGGACCCGTGAAAAACTGTTTTTT. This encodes CASSLGGRTREKLFF.

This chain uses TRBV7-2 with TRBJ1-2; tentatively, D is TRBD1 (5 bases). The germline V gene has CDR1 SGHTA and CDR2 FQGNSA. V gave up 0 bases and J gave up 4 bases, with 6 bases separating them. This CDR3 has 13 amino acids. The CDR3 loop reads CASSLARGYGYTF. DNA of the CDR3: TGTGCCAGCAGCTTAGCAAGGGGCTATGGCTACACCTTC. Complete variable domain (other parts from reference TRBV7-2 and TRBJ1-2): GAGVSQSPSNKVTEKGKDVELRCDPISGHTALYWYRQSLGQGLEFLIYFQGNSAPDKSGLPSDRFSAERTGGSVSTLTIQRTQQEDSAVYLCASSLARGYGYTFGSGTRLTVV.